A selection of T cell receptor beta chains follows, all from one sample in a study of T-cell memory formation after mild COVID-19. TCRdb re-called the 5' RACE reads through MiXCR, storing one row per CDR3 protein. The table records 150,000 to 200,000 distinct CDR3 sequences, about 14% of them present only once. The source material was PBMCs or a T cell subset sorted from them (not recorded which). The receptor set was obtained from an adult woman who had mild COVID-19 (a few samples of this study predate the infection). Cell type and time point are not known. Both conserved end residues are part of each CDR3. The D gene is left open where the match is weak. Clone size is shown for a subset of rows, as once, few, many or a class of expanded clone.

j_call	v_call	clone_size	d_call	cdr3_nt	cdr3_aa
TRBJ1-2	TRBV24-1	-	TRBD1	TGTGCCACCAGTGATTCGAAGGGACAGGGCGGCTACACCTTC	CATSDSKGQGGYTF
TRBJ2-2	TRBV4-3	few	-	TGCGCCAGCAGCCAAGGGATTGGCGGGGCGAACACCGGGGAGCTGTTTTTT	CASSQGIGGANTGELFF
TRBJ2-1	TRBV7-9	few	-	TGTGCCGGCAGCACGTACCCCCTTCTACCAGGCTCCTACAATGAGCAGTTCTTC	CAGSTYPLLPGSYNEQFF
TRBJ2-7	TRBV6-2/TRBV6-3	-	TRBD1	TGTGCCAGCAGCCGAAGCCGGACAGGGACCTACGAGCAGTACTTC	CASSRSRTGTYEQYF
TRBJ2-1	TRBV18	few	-	TGTGCCAGCTCACCTCTGACGAGTTGGGGGACCGAGCAGTTCTTC	CASSPLTSWGTEQFF
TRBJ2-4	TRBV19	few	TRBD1	TGTGCCAGTGAGACAGGGGAGTCCAAAAACATTCAGTACTTC	CASETGESKNIQYF
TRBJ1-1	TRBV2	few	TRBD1	TGTGCCAGCAGTGAAAGGGGGCAGGGAGCAGCTTTCTTT	CASSERGQGAAFF
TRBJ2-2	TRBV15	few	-	TGTGCCACCAGCAGAGGGGGGACGACCGGGGACCTGTTTTTT	CATSRGGTTGDLFF
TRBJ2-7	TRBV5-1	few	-	TGCGCCAGCAGCTTGGACGTCTCCTACGAGCAGTACTTC	CASSLDVSYEQYF
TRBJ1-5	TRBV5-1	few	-	TGCGCCAGCAGCTTGTCACAGGGAGGTCAGCCCCAGCATTTT	CASSLSQGGQPQHF
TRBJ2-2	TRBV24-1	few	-	TGTGCCACCAGTGATTACAGTTCTCAGGAGCTGTTTTTT	CATSDYSSQELFF
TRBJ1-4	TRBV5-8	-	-	TGTGCCAGCAGCTTGGACGCCGAAAAACTGTTTTTT	CASSLDAEKLFF
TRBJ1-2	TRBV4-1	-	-	TGCGCCAGCAGCCAAGATAGGACAGTTAACTATGGCTACACCTTC	CASSQDRTVNYGYTF
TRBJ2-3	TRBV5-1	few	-	TGCGCCAGCAGGGTCGAAGGAACAGATACGCAGTATTTT	CASRVEGTDTQYF
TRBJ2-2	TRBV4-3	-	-	TGCGCCAGCAGCCAAGATCTACAGGCCTCGAGCACCGAGGAGCTGTTTTTT	CASSQDLQASSTEELFF
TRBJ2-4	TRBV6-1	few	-	TGTGCCAGCAGGAGAGGGGGGCTGGAGAAGAAAAACATTCAGTACTTC	CASRRGGLEKKNIQYF
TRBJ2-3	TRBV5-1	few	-	TGCGCCAGCAGCCCAGTACTCGGTCAAGATACGCAGTATTTT	CASSPVLGQDTQYF